The source of this T cell receptor beta chain is a study of PD-1 blockade in classical Hodgkin lymphoma. The data were produced by immunoSEQ multiplex PCR, yet TCRdb's version contains in-frame clones alone and is incomplete. The table lists 40,000 to 65,000 clones, 81% of them singletons. All trial patients relapsed after autologous stem cell transplantation. Best response was recorded as complete response, partial response or progressive disease. General study findings and limits: It was reported that newly diagnosed patients had less baseline TCR diversity than healthy donors. TCR diversity rose significantly by C4D1 in CD4+ but not CD8+ cells.

Concerning this clone: Its antigen is undetermined.

The sequences come from peripheral blood mononuclear cells (PBMCs), collected at baseline. The clonotype originates from a human donor with classical Hodgkin lymphoma.

The CDR3 DNA sequence: TGCGCCAGCAGAGGACAGGGGAGCTCCTACAATGAGCAGTTCTTC. It is translated as CASRGQGSSYNEQFF. The chain joins TRBV10-2 to TRBJ2-1; the match to TRBD1 covers 9 bases. The CDR3 is 15 amino acids. V shed 6 bases, J shed 0 bases, and the junction held 3 bases outside the gene matches. Germline V CDR1 and CDR2: WSHSY, SAAADI.